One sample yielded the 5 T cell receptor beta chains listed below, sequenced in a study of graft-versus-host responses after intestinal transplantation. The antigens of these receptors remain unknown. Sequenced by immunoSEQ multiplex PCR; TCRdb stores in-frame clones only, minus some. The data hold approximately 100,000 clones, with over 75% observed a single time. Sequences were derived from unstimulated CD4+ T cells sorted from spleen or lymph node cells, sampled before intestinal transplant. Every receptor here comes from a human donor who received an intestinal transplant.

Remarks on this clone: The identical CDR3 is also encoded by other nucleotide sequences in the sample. As DNA, the CDR3 is TGTGCCAGTAGTAGCCGGGACAGGACCTACGAGCAGTACTTC. Amino acid sequence: CASSSRDRTYEQYF. The rearrangement links TRBV19 to TRBJ2-7; TRBD1 matches 8 bases. Germline CDR1 reads LNHDA; CDR2 reads SQIVND (reference sequence). This CDR3 contains 14 residues. V was pared by 4 bases and J by 2 bases, with 4 bases of the junction left unmatched. The full variable domain, rest sourced from reference TRBV19 and TRBJ2-7, is DGGITQSPKYLFRKEGQNVTLSCEQNLNHDAMYWYRQDPGQGLRLIYYSQIVNDFQKGDIAEGYSVSREKKESFPLTVTSAQKNPTAFYLCASSSRDRTYEQYFGPGTRLTVT.

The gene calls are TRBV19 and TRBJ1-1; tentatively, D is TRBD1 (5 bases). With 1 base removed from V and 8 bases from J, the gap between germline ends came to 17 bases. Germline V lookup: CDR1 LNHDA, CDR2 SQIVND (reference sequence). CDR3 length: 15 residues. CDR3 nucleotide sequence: TGTGCCAGTAGTATAGCCGGGACCCACACTGGGGAAGCTTTCTTT. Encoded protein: CASSIAGTHTGEAFF.

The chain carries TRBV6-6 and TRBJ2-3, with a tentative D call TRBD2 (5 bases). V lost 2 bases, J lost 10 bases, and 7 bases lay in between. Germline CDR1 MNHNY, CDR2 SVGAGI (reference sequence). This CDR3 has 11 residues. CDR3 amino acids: CASSYAGSQYF. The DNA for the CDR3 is TGTGCCAGCAGTTACGCGGGTTCGCAGTATTTT.

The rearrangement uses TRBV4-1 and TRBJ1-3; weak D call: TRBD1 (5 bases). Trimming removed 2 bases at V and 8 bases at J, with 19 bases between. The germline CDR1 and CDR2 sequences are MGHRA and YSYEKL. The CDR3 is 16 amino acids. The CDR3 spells CASSQFSRGGGYTIYF. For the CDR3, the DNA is TGCGCCAGCAGCCAATTCAGTCGCGGGGGGGGGTACACCATATATTTT.

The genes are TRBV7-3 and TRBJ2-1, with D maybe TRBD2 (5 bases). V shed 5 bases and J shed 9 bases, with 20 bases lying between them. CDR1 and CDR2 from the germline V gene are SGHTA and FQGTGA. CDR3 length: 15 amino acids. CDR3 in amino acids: CASSPAGPHRGEQFF. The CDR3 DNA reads TGTGCCAGCAGCCCCGCGGGTCCACACCGTGGTGAGCAGTTCTTC.